The clone carrying this T cell receptor beta chain was counted a few times. Its antigen remains unidentified. In TCRdb, the 5' RACE reads were re-called with MiXCR into one record per CDR3 protein. This sample has fewer than 250,000 distinct CDR3 sequences, with 8% to 11% found just once. With 8 bases removed from V and 1 base from J, the gap between germline ends came to 2 bases. The CDR3 covers 11 residues. In germline, CDR1 is MNHEY, CDR2 SVGEGT. These data come from a study of T-cell memory formation after mild COVID-19. Notes on the study in general: A balance of CD4 and CD8 characterized clones contracting day 15 to 85, whereas later expanders leaned CD4+. Confirmation of SARS-CoV-2 specificity was lacking for second-wave clones peaking day 37. Cross-reactive memory seemingly joined, as some responding clones were found in pre-infection memory.

The sample taken for sequencing was PBMCs or a T cell subset sorted from them (not recorded which). The rearrangement links TRBV6-2 or TRBV6-3 to TRBJ2-2; D is uncertain. The clonotype originates from a man aged 18 to 30 who had mild COVID-19 (a few samples of this study predate the infection). Cell type and time point are not known. The CDR3 protein is CASGNTGELFF. CDR3 bases: TGTGCCAGCGGGAACACCGGGGAGCTGTTTTTT.